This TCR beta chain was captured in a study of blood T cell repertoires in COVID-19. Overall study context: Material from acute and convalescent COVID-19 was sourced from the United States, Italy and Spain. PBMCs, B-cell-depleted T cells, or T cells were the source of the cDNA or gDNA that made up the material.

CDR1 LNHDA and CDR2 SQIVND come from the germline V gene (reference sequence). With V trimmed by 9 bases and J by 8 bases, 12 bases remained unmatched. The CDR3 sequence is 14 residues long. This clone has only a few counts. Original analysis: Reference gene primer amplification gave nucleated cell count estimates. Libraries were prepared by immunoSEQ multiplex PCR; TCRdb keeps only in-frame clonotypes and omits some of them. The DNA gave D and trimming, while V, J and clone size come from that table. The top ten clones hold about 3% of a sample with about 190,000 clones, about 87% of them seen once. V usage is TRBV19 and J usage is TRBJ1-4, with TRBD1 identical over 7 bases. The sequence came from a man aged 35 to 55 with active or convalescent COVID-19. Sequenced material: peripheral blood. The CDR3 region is CASKETGKGEKLFF. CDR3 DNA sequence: TGTGCCAGCAAAGAGACAGGGAAAGGAGAAAAACTGTTTTTT. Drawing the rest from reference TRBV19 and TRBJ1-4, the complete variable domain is DGGITQSPKYLFRKEGQNVTLSCEQNLNHDAMYWYRQDPGQGLRLIYYSQIVNDFQKGDIAEGYSVSREKKESFPLTVTSAQKNPTAFYLCASKETGKGEKLFFGSGTQLSVL.